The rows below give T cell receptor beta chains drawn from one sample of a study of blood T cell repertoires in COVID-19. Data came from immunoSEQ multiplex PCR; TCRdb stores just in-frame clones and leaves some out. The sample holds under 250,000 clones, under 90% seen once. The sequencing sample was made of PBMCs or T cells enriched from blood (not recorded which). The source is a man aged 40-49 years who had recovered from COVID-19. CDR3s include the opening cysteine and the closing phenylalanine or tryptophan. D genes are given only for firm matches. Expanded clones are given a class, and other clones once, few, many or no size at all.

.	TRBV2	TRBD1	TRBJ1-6	TGTGCCAGCAGGGGACAGGGAAGTAATTCACCCCTCCACTTT	CASRGQGSNSPLHF
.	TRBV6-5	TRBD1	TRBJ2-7	TGTGCCAGCAGTTCAATCATACAGGGGCAGCAGTACTTC	CASSSIIQGQQYF
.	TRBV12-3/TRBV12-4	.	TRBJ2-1	TGTGCCAGCTGGGGACTCACCAATGAGCAGTTCTTC	CASWGLTNEQFF
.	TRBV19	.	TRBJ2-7	TGTGCCAGTAGTATTTCCAGGGATTACGAGCAGTACTTC	CASSISRDYEQYF
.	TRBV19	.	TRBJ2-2	TGTGCCAGGAATAACAGGGAGGAGCTGTTTTTT	CARNNREELFF
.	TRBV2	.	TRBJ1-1	TGTGCCAGTATACAGGCCCCGAACACTGAAGCTTTCTTT	CASIQAPNTEAFF
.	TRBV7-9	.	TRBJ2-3	TGTGCCAGCAGCTTTGGCCCCAGGGAATTGAGCACAGATACGCAGTATTTT	CASSFGPRELSTDTQYF
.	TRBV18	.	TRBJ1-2	TGTGCCAGCTCACCAGAGTCCCAGGGTAACTATGGCTACACCTTC	CASSPESQGNYGYTF
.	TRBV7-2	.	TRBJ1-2	TGTGCCAGCAGCGCGGGGAGCTCTAATGGCTACACCTTC	CASSAGSSNGYTF
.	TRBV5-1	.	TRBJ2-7	TGCGCCAGCATCTCAAAAACTAGTTCATCGGTGTCCGAGCAGTACTTC	CASISKTSSSVSEQYF
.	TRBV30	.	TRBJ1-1	TGTGCCTGGGGACAGACTCTAAACACTGAAGCTTTCTTT	CAWGQTLNTEAFF
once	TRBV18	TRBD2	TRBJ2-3	TGTGCCAGCTCACCCCCGGGAGCGGGGACAGATACGCAGTATTTT	CASSPPGAGTDTQYF
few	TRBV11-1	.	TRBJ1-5	TGTGCCAGCAGCCAATTTTACGGTCAGCCCCAGCATTTT	CASSQFYGQPQHF
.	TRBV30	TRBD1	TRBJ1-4	TGTGCCTGGTCCCAGGGGGACAGGGGTGAAAAACTGTTTTTT	CAWSQGDRGEKLFF
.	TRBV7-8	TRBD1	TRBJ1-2	TGTGCCAGCAGTTCCGGGACAGGGGGCTCTGGCTACACCTTC	CASSSGTGGSGYTF
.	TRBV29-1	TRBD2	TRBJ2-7	TGCAGCGTCTCCCGGGAGCGGGGGTCCTACGAGCAGTACTTC	CSVSRERGSYEQYF
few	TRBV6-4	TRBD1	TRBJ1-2	TGTGCCAGCAGTGACTCGAGCTGGACAGGGTTTTCGAATGGCTACACCTTC	CASSDSSWTGFSNGYTF
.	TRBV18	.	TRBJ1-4	TGTGCCAGCTCACCGCGGGGAACTAATGAAAAACTGTTTTTT	CASSPRGTNEKLFF
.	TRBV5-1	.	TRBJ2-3	TGCGCCAGCAGTCCTCCGGGTTACACAGATACGCAGTATTTT	CASSPPGYTDTQYF
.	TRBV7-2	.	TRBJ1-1	TGTGCCAGCAGCGTCGCGGGGGGACGGTTGAACACTGAAGCTTTCTTT	CASSVAGGRLNTEAFF
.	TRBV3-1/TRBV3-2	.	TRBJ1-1	TGTGCCAGCAGCCAAACCCGGTCCGGGGTTACTGAAGCTTTCTTT	CASSQTRSGVTEAFF
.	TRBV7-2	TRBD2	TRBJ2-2	TGTGCCAGCAGCCTGACTAGCCCCCAGAACACCGGGGAGCTGTTTTTT	CASSLTSPQNTGELFF
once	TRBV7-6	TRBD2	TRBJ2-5	TGTGCCAGCAGCCCTGTAGCGGGGGGGCAGACCCAGTACTTC	CASSPVAGGQTQYF
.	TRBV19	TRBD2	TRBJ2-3	TGTGCCAGTAGTATAGTGGCTAGCGGGCCCACAGATACGCAGTATTTT	CASSIVASGPTDTQYF
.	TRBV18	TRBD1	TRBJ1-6	TGTGCCAGCTCACCCGAGGGGGCGCAAAATTCACCCCTCCACTTT	CASSPEGAQNSPLHF
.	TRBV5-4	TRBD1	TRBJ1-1	TGTGCCAGCAGCTTGGTAAACAGGGGAGGAATTGAAGCTTTCTTT	CASSLVNRGGIEAFF
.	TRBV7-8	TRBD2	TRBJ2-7	TGTGCCAGCAGCTTAGAGACTAGCGGAGCCTACGAGCAGTACTTC	CASSLETSGAYEQYF
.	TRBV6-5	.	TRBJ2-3	TGTGCCAGCAGTTACGGCGAGGACTACAGCACAGATACGCAGTATTTT	CASSYGEDYSTDTQYF
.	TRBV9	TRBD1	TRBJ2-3	TGTGCCAGCAGCGTAGTAGCGAGGGGGCTGGGCACAGATACGCAGTATTTT	CASSVVARGLGTDTQYF
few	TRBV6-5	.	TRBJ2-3	TGTGCCAGCAGGAGACTGGACTATCCAGATACGCAGTATTTT	CASRRLDYPDTQYF
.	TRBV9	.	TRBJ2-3	TGTGCCAGCAGCGTAGGGACTCCTTACACAGATACGCAGTATTTT	CASSVGTPYTDTQYF
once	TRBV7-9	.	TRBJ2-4	TGTGCCAGCAGCTTATCTGACAGCCAAAACATTCAGTACTTC	CASSLSDSQNIQYF
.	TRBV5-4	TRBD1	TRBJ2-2	TGTGCCAGCAAACCAGGGGGGAACACCGGGGAGCTGTTTTTT	CASKPGGNTGELFF
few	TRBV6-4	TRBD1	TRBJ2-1	TGTGCCAGCAGTTGGGGGGACAGGGCATACAATGAGCAGTTCTTC	CASSWGDRAYNEQFF
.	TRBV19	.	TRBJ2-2	TGTGCCAGTACCACGGTCGCGAACACCGGGGAGCTGTTTTTT	CASTTVANTGELFF
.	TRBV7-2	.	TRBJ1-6	TGTGCCAGCAGCTTAGCGGTAGGGGTACGATCACCCCTCCACTTT	CASSLAVGVRSPLHF
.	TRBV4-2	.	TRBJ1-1	TGTGCCAGCAGCCAGGGCCGGGGGACTGAAGCTTTCTTT	CASSQGRGTEAFF
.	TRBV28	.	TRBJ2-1	TGTGCCAGCAGAGGAGGGGTTGAGCAGTTCTTC	CASRGGVEQFF
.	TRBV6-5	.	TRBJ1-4	TGTGCCATCGAGGGGACTGATAATGAAAAACTGTTTTTT	CAIEGTDNEKLFF
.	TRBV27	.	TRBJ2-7	TGTGCCAGCAGCGGCTCCTACGAGCAGTACTTC	CASSGSYEQYF
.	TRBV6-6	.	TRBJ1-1	TGTGCCAGCAGACAGGCCACGAACACTGAAGCTTTCTTT	CASRQATNTEAFF
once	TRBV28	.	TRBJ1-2	TGTGCCAGCAGTACCGAGACAGCGATCTATGTTGGCTACACCTTC	CASSTETAIYVGYTF
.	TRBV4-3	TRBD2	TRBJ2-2	TGCGCCAGCAGCCAAGATCGGCTAGCGGTGCCAGCTCGGGAGCTGTTTTTT	CASSQDRLAVPARELFF
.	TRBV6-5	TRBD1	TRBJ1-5	TGTGCCAGCAGTTATGGACAGGGGGCGCGGGCCCAGCATTTT	CASSYGQGARAQHF
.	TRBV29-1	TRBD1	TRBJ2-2	TGCAGCGTTGAGTACAGGGGGAACACCGGGGAGCTGTTTTTT	CSVEYRGNTGELFF
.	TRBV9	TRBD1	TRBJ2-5	TGTGCCAGCAGCGTAGGGGCAGGGGGTCTACAAGAGACCCAGTACTTC	CASSVGAGGLQETQYF
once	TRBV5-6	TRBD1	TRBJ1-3	TGTGCCAGCAGCTTGGTGACAGGGAGCCACTCTGGAAACACCATATATTTT	CASSLVTGSHSGNTIYF
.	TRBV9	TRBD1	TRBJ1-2	TGTGCCAGCAGCGTAGGAAGGCAGGGGGCCCTCTATGGCTACACCTTC	CASSVGRQGALYGYTF
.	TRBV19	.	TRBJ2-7	TGTGCCAGTAGTATGGAGGGGTCTGGCGAGCAGTACTTC	CASSMEGSGEQYF
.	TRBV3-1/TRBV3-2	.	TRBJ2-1	TGTGCCAGCAGCCAAAGAGGGGGGGGCGACAATGAGCAGTTCTTC	CASSQRGGGDNEQFF
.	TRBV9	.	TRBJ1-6	TGTGCCAGCAGCGTAGACGGTAATAATTCACCCCTCCACTTT	CASSVDGNNSPLHF
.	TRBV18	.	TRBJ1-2	TGTGCCAGCTCACCACCGAAGGTGGACTCCCTCTATGGCTACACCTTC	CASSPPKVDSLYGYTF
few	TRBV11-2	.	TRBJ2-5	TGTGCCAGCCGCCCCACCCGGTGGAGGGTAGGAGAGACCCAGTACTTC	CASRPTRWRVGETQYF
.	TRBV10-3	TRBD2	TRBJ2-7	TGTGCCATCAGTGAGTCGAGCGGGACGGTCTCCTACGAGCAGTACTTC	CAISESSGTVSYEQYF
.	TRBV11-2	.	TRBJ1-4	TGTGCCAGCAGCTTACTGGGGGCCTCCGCGGAAAAACTGTTTTTT	CASSLLGASAEKLFF